The TCR beta chain described here comes from a study of identifying expanded T cells in peripheral blood. Germline values: CDR1 GTSNPN, CDR2 SVGIG (reference sequence). This CDR3 comprises 13 residues. The V segment lost 3 bases and the J segment 4 bases; nucleotides outside the gene matches: 3. No infections or other immune events were documented during collection. Findings and limits, study-wide: About 1.2 clones differed between technical replicates, versus about 17 and 20 over time.

Repertoires were generated with immunoSEQ multiplex PCR, while TCRdb's copy carries only in-frame clones and drops some. This sample has approximately 91,000 clones; around 88% occur once, and the top ten carry 4%. In the case of this clone: The antigen remains unidentified.

The chain carries TRBV30 and TRBJ1-2; 9 bases are a match to TRBD1. The specimen sequenced was blood. The TCR originated in a person aged 18 to 75 in good health. The DNA for the CDR3 is TGTGCCTGGAGCGGACAGGGGATCTATGGCTACACCTTC. It codes for CAWSGQGIYGYTF. Filled out from reference TRBV30 and TRBJ1-2, the complete variable domain reads SQTIHQWPATLVQPVGSPLSLECTVEGTSNPNLYWYRQAAGRGLQLLFYSVGIGQISSEVPQNLSASRPQDRQFILSSKKLLLSDSGFYLCAWSGQGIYGYTFGSGTRLTVV.